Presented here are 2 T cell receptor beta chains from one specimen sequenced in a study of monozygotic twins with inflammatory bowel disease. From its re-call of the 5' RACE reads, TCRdb lists each CDR3 protein once, without DNA. Here the sample table reports 420,000 or so distinct CDR3 sequences. Sample: blood. These TCRs come from a human donor with ulcerative colitis or Crohn's disease, or a healthy co-twin of an affected twin (not recorded which).

The chain uses TRBV20-1 and TRBJ1-2; the D call of TRBD1 rests on TCRdb alone, since no DNA is present to check it. Germline lookup yields CDR1 DFQATT and CDR2 SNEGSKA (reference sequence). The CDR3 runs 11 residues. The chain's CDR3 is CSADGGWGYTF.

V and J are TRBV25-1 and TRBJ1-6. This CDR3 contains 13 residues. Germline CDR1 and CDR2: MGHDK and SYGVNS. CDR3 loop: CASSELGHSPLHF.